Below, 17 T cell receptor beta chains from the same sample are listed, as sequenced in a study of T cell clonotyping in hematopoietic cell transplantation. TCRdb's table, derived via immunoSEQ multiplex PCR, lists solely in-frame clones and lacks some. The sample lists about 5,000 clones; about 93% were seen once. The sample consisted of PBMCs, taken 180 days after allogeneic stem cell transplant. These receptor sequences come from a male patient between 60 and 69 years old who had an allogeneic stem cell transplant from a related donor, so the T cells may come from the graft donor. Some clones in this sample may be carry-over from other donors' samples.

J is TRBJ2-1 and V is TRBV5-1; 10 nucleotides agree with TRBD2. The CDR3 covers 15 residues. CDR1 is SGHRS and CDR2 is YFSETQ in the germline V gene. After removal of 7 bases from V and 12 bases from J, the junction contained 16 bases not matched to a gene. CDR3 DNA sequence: TGCGCCAGCGTGGGGGTCCCTAGCGGGAGTGAAGTGCAGTTCTTC. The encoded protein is CASVGVPSGSEVQFF.

The CDR3 sequence is CAWRASGVHEQYF. DNA of the CDR3: TGTGCCTGGAGGGCTAGCGGGGTACACGAGCAGTACTTC. The chain has TRBV30 and TRBJ2-7, with 9 bases aligning to TRBD2. The CDR3 has 13 residues. The V gene end was trimmed by 3 bases and the J gene end by 5 bases; junction bases not matched to a gene: 5. The germline V gene has CDR1 GTSNPN and CDR2 SVGIG (reference sequence).

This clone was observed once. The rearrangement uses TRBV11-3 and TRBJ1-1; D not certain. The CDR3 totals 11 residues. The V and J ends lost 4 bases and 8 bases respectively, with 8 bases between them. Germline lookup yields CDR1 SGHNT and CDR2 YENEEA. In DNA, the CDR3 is TGTGCCAGCAGCTCCTCCTCGGAAGCTTTCTTT. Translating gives CASSSSSEAFF.

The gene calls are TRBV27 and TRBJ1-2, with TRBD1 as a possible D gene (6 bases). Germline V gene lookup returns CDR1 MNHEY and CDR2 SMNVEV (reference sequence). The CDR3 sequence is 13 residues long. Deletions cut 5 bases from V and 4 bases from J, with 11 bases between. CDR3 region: CASSPRDTYGYTF. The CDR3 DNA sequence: TGTGCCAGCAGTCCCCGGGACACCTATGGCTACACCTTC.

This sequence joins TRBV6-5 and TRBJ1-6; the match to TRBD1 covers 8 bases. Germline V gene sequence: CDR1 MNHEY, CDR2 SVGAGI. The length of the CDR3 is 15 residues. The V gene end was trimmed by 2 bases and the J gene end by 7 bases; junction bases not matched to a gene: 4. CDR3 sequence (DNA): TGTGCCAGCAGTTACGGGGACAGGAACAATTCACCCCTCCACTTT. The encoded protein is CASSYGDRNNSPLHF.

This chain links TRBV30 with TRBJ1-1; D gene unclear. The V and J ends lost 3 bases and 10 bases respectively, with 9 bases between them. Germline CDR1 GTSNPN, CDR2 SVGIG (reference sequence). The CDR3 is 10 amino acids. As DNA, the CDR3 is TGTGCCTGGAGGGGTTTGGGAGCTTTCTTT. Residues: CAWRGLGAFF. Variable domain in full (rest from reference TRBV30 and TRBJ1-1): SQTIHQWPATLVQPVGSPLSLECTVEGTSNPNLYWYRQAAGRGLQLLFYSVGIGQISSEVPQNLSASRPQDRQFILSSKKLLLSDSGFYLCAWRGLGAFFGQGTRLTVV.

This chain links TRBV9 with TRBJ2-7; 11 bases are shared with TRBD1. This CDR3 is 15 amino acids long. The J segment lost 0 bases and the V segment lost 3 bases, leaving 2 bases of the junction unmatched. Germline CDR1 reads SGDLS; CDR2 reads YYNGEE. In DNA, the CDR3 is TGTGCCAGCAGCGCCGGGACAGGGGGCTCCTACGAGCAGTACTTC. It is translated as CASSAGTGGSYEQYF.

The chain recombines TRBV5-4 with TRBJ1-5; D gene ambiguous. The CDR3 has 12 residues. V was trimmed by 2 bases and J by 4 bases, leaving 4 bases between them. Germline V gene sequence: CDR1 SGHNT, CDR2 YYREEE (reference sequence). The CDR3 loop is CASSFLNQPQHF. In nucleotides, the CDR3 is TGTGCCAGCAGCTTCCTGAATCAGCCCCAGCATTTT.

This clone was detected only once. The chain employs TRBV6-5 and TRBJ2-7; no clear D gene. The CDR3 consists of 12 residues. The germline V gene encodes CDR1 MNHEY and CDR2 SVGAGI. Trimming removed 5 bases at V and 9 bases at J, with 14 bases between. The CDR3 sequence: CASSLRPPVQYF. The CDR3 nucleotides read TGTGCCAGCAGTCTCAGGCCGCCGGTGCAGTACTTC.

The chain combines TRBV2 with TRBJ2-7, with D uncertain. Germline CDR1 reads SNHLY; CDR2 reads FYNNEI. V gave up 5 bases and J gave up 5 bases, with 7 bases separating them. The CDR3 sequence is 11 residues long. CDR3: CASSLNNEQYF. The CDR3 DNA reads TGTGCCAGCAGTCTGAACAACGAGCAGTACTTC.

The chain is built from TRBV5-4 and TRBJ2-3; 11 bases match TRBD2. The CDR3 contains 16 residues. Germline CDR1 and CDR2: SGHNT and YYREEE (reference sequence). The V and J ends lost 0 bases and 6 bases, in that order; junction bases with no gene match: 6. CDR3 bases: TGTGCCAGCAGCTTGGTACTAGCGGGAGTGGGTGATACGCAGTATTTT. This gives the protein CASSLVLAGVGDTQYF.

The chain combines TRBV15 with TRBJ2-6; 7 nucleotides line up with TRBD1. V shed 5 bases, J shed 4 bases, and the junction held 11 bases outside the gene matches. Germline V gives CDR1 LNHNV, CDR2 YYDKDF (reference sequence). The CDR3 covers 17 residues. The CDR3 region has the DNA TGTGCCACCAGCGGTAAGCTGACAGGGAGCGGGGCCAACGTCCTGACTTTC. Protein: CATSGKLTGSGANVLTF.

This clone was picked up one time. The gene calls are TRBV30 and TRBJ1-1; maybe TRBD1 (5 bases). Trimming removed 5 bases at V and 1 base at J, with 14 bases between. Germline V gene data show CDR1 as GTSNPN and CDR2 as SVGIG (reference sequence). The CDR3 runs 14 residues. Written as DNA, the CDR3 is TGTGCCTGGGGGCGGTGGGGCTCGAACACTGAAGCTTTCTTT. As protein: CAWGRWGSNTEAFF.

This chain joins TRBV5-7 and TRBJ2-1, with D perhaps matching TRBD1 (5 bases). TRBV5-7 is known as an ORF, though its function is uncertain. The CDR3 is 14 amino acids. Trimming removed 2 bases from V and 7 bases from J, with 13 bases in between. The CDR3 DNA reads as TGTGCCAGCAGCTTATCCACACCAGGGAATGAGCAGTTCTTC. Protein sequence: CASSLSTPGNEQFF.

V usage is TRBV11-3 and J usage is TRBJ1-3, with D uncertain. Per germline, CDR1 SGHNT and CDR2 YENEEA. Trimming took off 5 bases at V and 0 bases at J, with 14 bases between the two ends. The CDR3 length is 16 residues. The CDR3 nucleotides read TGTGCCAGCAGCCCAGAACAGACCTTCTCTGGAAACACCATATATTTT. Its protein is CASSPEQTFSGNTIYF.

CDR3 loop: CASSFSSGYTDTQYF. In nucleotides, the CDR3 is TGTGCCAGCAGCTTTTCTAGCGGTTACACAGATACGCAGTATTTT. This sequence joins TRBV7-6 and TRBJ2-3, with TRBD2 matching 7 bases. The CDR3 totals 15 residues. J gave up 2 bases and V 3 bases, and 5 bases lay outside the gene matches. The V gene's germline CDR1 is SGHVS and CDR2 FNYEAQ.

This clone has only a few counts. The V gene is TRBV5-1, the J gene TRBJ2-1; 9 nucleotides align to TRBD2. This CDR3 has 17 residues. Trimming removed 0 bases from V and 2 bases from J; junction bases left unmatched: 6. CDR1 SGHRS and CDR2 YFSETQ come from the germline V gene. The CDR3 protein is CASSLAPLAGPYNEQFF. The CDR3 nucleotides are TGCGCCAGCAGCTTGGCCCCCCTAGCGGGACCCTACAATGAGCAGTTCTTC.